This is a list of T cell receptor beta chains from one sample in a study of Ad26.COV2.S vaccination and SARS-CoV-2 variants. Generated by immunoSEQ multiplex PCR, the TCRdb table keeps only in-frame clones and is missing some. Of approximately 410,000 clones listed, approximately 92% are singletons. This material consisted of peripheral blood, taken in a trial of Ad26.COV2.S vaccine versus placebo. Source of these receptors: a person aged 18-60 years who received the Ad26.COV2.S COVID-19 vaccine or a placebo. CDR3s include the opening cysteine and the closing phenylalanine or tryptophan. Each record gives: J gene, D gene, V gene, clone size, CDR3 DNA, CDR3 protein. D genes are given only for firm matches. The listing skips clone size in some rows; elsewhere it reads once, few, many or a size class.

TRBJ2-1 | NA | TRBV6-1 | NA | TGTGCCAGCAGTGATAGGAGTGGGGTTACCTACAATGAGCAGTTCTTC | CASSDRSGVTYNEQFF
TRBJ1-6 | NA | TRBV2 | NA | TGTGCCAGCAAACTTAGGGTTAATTCACCCCTCCACTTT | CASKLRVNSPLHF
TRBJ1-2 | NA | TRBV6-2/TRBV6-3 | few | TGTGCCAGCAGTTACATTCCGGCTTATGGCTACACCTTC | CASSYIPAYGYTF
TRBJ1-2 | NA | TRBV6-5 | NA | TGTGCCAGCAGTTCCCTAGACAGAAATTACTATGGCTACACCTTC | CASSSLDRNYYGYTF
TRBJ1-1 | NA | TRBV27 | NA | TGTGCCAGCCGGGGAGGGGTGTTGAACACTGAAGCTTTCTTT | CASRGGVLNTEAFF
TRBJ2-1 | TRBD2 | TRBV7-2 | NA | TGTGCCAGCAGCCTATATGGGGGGGGGAATGAGCAGTTCTTC | CASSLYGGGNEQFF
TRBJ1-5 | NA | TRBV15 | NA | TGTGCCACCAGCAGAGGCTCTCCCGACATTCAACAGCCCCAGCATTTT | CATSRGSPDIQQPQHF
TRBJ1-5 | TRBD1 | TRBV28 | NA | TGTGCCAGCAGTTGGCCGGGACAGCATAGCAATCAGCCCCAGCATTTT | CASSWPGQHSNQPQHF
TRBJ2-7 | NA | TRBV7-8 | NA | TGTGCCAGCAGCTTAGCGCCCCTAGCAAGTTTAGTAGGCGAGCAGTACTTC | CASSLAPLASLVGEQYF
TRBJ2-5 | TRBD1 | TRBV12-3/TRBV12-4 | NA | TGTGCCAGCAGTCGACAGGGGCAAGAGACCCAGTACTTC | CASSRQGQETQYF
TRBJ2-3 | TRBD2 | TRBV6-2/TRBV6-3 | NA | TGTGCCAGCAGTTCCGGGACTAGCGGGGTCGTTGGGCAGTATTTT | CASSSGTSGVVGQYF
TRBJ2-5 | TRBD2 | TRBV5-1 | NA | TGCGCCAGCAGCTTTACTAGCGGGGGGCCGGGGGCCCAGTACTTC | CASSFTSGGPGAQYF
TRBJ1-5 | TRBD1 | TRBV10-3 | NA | TGTGCCATCAGTGAGCGCAGGGGGGATCAGCCCCAGCATTTT | CAISERRGDQPQHF
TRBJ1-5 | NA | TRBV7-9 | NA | TGTGCCAGCAGCTTAGATAGTAAAGATCAGCCCCAGCATTTT | CASSLDSKDQPQHF
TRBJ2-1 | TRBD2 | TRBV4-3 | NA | TGCGCCAGCAGCCAAGCTCGGGGGGGCTACAATGAGCAGTTCTTC | CASSQARGGYNEQFF
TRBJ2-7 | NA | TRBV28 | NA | TGTGCCAGCAGTTACTATATACAGGGATCCTACGAGCAGTACTTC | CASSYYIQGSYEQYF
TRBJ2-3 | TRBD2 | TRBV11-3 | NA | TGTGCCAGCAGCTTACGATCTAGCGGGGGAATGGGGGATACGCAGTATTTT | CASSLRSSGGMGDTQYF
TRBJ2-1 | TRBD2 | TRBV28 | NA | TGTGCCAGCAGTTTAACTAGCGGGGTCCGCCATGAGCAGTTCTTC | CASSLTSGVRHEQFF
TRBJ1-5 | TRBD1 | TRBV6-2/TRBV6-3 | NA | TGTGCCAGCAGTTACCTGAGACAGGGCGGGCAGCCCCAGCATTTT | CASSYLRQGGQPQHF
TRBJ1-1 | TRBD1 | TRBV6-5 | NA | TGTGCCAGCAGTAGAGGGGACAGAATGAACACTGAAGCTTTCTTT | CASSRGDRMNTEAFF
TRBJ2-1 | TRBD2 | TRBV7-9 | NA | TGTGCCAGCAGCTTAGTTGAGGTGGGAGGGGTTGTCGTCCATGAGCAGTTCTTC | CASSLVEVGGVVVHEQFF
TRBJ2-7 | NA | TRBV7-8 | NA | TGTGCCAGCAGCCCCCAGGGCATAACGTCCTACGAGCAGTACTTC | CASSPQGITSYEQYF
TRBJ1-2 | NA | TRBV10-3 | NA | TGTGCCATCAGTGATTCCGCTAGGGGTCGGGGCTACACCTTC | CAISDSARGRGYTF
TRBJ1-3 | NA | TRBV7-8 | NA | TGTGCCAGCAGGGAGAGTACCGGAAACACCATATATTTT | CASRESTGNTIYF
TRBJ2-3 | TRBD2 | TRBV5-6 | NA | TGTGCCAGCAGCGGACTAGCGGAAGATACGCAGTATTTT | CASSGLAEDTQYF
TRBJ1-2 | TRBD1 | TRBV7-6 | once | TGTGCCAGCAGCATCAGCGATTTGGGACAGTCTATATGGCTGGGCTACACCTTC | CASSISDLGQSIWLGYTF
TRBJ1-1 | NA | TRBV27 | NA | TGTGCCAGCAGTTTTTTGTGGACACCCGAAAACACTGAAGCTTTCTTT | CASSFLWTPENTEAFF
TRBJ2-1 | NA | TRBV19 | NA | TGTGCCAGTAGTATAGGGGGTGCGGGCCAGGGTCTATCCTGGGAGCAGTTCTTC | CASSIGGAGQGLSWEQFF
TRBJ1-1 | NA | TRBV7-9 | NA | TGTGCCGTTTCAGGGTCGGGGAACACTGAAGCTTTCTTT | CAVSGSGNTEAFF
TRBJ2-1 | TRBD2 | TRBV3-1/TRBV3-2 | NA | TGTGCCAGCAGCCAAGGAGGACTAGCGGGGGGGCCCCCGTTCTTC | CASSQGGLAGGPPFF
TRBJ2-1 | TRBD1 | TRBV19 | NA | TGTGCCAGTAGTATCGGACAGGGTTCCTACAATGAGCAGTTCTTC | CASSIGQGSYNEQFF
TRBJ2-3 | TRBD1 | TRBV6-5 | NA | TGTGCCAGCAGGGACAGGACTAGCACAGATACGCAGTATTTT | CASRDRTSTDTQYF
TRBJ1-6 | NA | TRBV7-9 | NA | TGTGCCAGCAGCTTAGAAGGAGGAGGAAGCATTTCTTATAATTCACCCCTCCACTTT | CASSLEGGGSISYNSPLHF
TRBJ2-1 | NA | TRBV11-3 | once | TGTGCCAGCGCAATTAGGGGCTACAATGAGCAGTTCTTC | CASAIRGYNEQFF
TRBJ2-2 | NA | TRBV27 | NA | TGTGCCAGCAGTTTCCTCAACACCGGGGAGCTGTTTTTT | CASSFLNTGELFF
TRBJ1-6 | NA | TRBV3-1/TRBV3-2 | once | TGTGCCAGCAGCCAAGTACTGGCAGGATATTCACCCCTCCACTTT | CASSQVLAGYSPLHF
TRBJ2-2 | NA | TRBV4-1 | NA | TGCGCCAGCAGCCAAGTTAATAAGGGGACAAAAACCGGGGAGCTGTTTTTT | CASSQVNKGTKTGELFF
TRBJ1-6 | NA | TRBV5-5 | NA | TGTGCCAGCAGCTTACAGGGACCACCCCTCCACTTT | CASSLQGPPLHF
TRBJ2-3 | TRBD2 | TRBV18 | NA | TGTGCCAGCTCAAAGGGACTAGCGGGAGTACAGATGAGCACAGATACGCAGTATTTT | CASSKGLAGVQMSTDTQYF
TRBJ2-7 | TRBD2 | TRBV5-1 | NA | TGCGCCAGCAGCCCGACGGGGGGCGAGCAGTACTTC | CASSPTGGEQYF
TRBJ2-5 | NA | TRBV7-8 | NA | TGTGCCAGCAGCCCCGTGGACTCCCAAGAGACCCAGTACTTC | CASSPVDSQETQYF
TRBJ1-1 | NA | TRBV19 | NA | TGTGCCAGTAACGCTCGCCAGGGGACCCGATGTGAAGCTTTCTTT | CASNARQGTRCEAFF